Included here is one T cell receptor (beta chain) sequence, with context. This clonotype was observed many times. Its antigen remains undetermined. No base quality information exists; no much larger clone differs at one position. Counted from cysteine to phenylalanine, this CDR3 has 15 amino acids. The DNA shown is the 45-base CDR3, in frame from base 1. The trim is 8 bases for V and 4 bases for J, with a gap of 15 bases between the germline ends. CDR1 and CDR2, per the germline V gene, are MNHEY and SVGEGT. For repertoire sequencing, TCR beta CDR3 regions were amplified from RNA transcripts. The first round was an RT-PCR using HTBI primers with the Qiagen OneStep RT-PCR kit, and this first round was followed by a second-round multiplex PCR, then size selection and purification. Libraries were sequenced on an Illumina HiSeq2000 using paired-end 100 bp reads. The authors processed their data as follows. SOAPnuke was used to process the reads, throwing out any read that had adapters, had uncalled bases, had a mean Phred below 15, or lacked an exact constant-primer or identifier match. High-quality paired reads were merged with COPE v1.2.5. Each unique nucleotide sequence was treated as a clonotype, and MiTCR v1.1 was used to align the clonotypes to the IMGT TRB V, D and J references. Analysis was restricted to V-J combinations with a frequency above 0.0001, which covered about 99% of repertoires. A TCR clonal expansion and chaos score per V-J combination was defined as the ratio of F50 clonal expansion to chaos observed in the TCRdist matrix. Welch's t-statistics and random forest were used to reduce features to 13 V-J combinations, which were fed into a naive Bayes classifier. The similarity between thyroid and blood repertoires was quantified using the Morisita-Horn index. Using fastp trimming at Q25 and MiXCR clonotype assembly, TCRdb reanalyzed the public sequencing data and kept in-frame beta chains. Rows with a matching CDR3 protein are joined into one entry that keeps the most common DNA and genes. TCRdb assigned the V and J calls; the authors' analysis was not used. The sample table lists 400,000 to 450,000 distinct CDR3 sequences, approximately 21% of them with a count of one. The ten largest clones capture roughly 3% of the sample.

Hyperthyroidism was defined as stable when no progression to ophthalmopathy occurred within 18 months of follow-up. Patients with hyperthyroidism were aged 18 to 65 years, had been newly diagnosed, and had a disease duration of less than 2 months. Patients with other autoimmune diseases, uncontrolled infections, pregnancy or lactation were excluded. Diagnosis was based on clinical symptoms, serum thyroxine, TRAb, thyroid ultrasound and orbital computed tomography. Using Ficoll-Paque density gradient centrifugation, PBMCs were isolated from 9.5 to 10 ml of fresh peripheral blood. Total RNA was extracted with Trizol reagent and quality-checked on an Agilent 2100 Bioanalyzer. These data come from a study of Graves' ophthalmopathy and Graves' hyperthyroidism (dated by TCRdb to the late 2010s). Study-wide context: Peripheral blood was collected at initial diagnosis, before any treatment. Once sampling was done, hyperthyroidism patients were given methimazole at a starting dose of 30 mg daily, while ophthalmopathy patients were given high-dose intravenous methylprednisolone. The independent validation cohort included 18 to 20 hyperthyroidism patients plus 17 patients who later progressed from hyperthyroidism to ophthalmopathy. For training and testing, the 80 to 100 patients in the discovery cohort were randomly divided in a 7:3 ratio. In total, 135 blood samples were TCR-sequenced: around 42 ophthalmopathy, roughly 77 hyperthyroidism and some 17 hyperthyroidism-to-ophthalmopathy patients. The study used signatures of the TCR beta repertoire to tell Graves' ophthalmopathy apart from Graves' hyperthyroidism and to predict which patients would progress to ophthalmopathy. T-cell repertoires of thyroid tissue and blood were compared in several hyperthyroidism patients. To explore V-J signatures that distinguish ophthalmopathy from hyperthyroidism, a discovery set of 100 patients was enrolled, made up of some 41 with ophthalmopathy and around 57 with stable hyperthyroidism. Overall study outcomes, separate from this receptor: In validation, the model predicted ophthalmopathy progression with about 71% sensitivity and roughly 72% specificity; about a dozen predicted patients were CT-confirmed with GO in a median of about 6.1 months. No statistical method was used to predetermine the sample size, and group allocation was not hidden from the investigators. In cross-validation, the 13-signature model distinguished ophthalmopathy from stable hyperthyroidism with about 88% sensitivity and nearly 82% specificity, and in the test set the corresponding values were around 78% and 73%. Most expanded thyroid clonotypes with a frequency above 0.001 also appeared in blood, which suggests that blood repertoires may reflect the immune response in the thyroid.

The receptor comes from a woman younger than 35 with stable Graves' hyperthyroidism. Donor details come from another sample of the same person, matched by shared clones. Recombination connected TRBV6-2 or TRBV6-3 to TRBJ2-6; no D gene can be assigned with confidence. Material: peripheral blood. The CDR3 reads CASGRRVSGANVLTF. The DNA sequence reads TGTGCCAGCGGTAGAAGGGTATCAGGGGCCAACGTCCTGACTTTC.